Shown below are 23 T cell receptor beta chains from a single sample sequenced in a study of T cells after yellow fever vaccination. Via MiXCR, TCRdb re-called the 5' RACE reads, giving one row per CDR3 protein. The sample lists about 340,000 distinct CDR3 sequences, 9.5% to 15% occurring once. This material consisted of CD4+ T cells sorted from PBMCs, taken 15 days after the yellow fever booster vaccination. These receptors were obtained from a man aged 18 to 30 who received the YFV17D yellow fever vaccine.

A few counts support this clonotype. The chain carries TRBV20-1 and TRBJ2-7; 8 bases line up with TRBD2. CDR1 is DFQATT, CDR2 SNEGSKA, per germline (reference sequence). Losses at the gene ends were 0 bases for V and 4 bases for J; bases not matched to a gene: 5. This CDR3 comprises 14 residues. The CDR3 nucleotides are TGCAGTGCTAGAGATCCGGGACTAGGTTACGAGCAGTACTTC. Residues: CSARDPGLGYEQYF.

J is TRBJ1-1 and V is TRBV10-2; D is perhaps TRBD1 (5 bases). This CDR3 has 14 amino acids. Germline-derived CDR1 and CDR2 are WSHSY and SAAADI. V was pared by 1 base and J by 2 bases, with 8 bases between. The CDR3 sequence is CASSEFGGNTEAFF. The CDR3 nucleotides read TGCGCCAGCAGTGAGTTCGGGGGAAACACTGAAGCTTTCTTT.

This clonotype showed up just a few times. The CDR3 loop reads CASSPGQGSSGNTIYF. CDR3 DNA: TGCGCCAGCAGCCCAGGACAGGGGAGCTCTGGAAACACCATATATTTT. The chain couples TRBV4-3 to TRBJ1-3; 9 bases match TRBD1. V lost 4 bases to trimming and J lost 0 bases; unmatched junction nucleotides: 4. The germline gives CDR1 LGHNA, CDR2 YSLEER. CDR3 length: 16 residues.

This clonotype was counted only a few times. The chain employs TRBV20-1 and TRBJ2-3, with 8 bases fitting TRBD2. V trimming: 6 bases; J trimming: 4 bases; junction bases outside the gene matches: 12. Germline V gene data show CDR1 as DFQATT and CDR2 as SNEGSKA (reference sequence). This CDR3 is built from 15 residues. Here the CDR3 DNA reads TGCAGTGCGCAGGAGGGACTAGGTGGCGCAGATACGCAGTATTTT. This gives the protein CSAQEGLGGADTQYF.

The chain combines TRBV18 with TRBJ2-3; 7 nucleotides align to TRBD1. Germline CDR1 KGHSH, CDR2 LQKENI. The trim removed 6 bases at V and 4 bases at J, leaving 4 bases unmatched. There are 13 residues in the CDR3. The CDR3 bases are TGTGCCAGCTCCCGCCAGGGGGCAGATACGCAGTATTTT. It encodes CASSRQGADTQYF.

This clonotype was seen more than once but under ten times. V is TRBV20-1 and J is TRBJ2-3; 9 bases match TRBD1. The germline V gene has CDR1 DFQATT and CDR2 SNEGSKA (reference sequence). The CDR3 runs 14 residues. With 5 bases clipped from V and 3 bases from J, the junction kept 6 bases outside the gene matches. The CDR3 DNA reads TGCAGTGCTGACCGACAGGGGGTGACAGATACGCAGTATTTT. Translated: CSADRQGVTDTQYF.

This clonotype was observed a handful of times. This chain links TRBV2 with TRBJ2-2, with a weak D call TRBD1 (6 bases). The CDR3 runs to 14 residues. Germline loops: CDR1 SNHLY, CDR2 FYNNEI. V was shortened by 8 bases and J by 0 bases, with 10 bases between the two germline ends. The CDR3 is CASEGHTNTGELFF. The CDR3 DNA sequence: TGTGCCAGCGAGGGACATACGAACACCGGGGAGCTGTTTTTT.

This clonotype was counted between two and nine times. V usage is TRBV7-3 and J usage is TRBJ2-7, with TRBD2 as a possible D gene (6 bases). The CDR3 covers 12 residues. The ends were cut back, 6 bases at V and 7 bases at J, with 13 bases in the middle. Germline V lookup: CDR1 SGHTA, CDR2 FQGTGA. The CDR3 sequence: CASRIRAGEQYV. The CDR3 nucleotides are TGTGCCAGCAGAATCAGGGCGGGGGAGCAGTACGTC.

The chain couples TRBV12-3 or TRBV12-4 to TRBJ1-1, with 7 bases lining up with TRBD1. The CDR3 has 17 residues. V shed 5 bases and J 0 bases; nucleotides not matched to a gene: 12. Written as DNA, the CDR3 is TGTGCCAGCAGTCGGGACAGAACTAATTTTATGAACACTGAAGCTTTCTTT. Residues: CASSRDRTNFMNTEAFF.

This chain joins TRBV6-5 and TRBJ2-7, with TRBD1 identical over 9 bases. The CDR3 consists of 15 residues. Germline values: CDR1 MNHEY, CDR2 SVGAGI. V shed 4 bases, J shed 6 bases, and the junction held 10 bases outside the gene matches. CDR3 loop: CASSFTGTGSTEQYF. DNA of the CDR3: TGTGCCAGCAGTTTCACCGGGACAGGGTCTACCGAGCAGTACTTC.

CDR3 sequence reads: CASSLRADPNEKLFF. CDR3 nucleotides: TGTGCCAGCAGCTTGAGGGCCGACCCGAATGAAAAACTGTTTTTT. The chain uses TRBV5-4 and TRBJ1-4, with D unresolved. Germline assignment: CDR1 SGHNT and CDR2 YYREEE (reference sequence). V was clipped by 1 base and J by 5 bases, with 12 bases between them. The CDR3 covers 15 residues.

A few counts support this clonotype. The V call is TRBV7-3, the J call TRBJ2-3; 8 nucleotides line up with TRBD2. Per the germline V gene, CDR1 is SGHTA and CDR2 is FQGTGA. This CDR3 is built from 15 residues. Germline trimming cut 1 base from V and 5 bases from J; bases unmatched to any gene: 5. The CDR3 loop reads CASSLMGGGIDTQYF. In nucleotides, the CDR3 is TGTGCCAGCAGCTTAATGGGCGGGGGGATAGATACGCAGTATTTT.

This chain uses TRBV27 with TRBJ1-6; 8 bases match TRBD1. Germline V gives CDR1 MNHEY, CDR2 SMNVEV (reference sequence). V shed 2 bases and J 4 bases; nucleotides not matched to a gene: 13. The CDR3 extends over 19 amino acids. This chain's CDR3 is CASSLGQGHRAVYNSPLHF. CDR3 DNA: TGTGCCAGCAGTTTAGGACAGGGACATCGCGCGGTTTATAATTCACCCCTCCACTTT.

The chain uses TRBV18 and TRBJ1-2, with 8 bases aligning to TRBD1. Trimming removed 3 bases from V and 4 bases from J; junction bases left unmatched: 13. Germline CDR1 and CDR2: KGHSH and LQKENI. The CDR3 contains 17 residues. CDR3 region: CASSPGQGRFGVYGYTF. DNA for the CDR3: TGTGCCAGCTCACCTGGACAGGGCCGGTTCGGGGTCTATGGCTACACCTTC. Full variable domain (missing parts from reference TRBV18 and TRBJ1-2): NAGVMQNPRHLVRRRGQEARLRCSPMKGHSHVYWYRQLPEEGLKFMVYLQKENIIDESGMPKERFSAEFPKEGPSILRIQQVVRGDSAAYFCASSPGQGRFGVYGYTFGSGTRLTVV.

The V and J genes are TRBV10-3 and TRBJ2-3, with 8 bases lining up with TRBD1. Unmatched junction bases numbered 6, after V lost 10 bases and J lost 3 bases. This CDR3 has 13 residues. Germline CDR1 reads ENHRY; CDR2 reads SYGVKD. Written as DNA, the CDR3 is TGTGCCACGACAGGGGAGAGGACAGATACGCAGTATTTT. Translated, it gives CATTGERTDTQYF.

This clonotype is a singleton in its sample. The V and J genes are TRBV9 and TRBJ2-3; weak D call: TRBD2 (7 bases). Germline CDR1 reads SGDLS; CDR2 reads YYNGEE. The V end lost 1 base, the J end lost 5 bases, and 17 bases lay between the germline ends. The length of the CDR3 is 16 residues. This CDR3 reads CASSVTPGGPGDTQYF. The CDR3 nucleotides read TGTGCCAGCAGCGTAACCCCCGGGGGGCCGGGAGATACGCAGTATTTT.

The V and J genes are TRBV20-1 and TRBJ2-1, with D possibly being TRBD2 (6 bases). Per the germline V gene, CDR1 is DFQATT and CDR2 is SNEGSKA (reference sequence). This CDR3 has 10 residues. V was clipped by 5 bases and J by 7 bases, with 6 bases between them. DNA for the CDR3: TGCAGTGCTGCGGGAAATGAGCAGTTCTTC. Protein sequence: CSAAGNEQFF.

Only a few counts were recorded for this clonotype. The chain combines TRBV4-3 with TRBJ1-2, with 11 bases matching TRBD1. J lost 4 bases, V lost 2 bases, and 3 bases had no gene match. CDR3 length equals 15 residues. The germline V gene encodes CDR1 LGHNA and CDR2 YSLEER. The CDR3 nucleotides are TGCGCCAGCAGCCAAAGGGACAGGGGGGGCTATGGCTACACCTTC. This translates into CASSQRDRGGYGYTF.

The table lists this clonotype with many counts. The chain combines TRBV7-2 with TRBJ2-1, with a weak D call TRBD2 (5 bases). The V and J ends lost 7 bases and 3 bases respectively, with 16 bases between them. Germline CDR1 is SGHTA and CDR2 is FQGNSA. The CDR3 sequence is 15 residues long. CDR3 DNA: TGTGCCAGCACCCCCGGAGGAATCGTCTACAATGAGCAGTTCTTC. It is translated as CASTPGGIVYNEQFF.

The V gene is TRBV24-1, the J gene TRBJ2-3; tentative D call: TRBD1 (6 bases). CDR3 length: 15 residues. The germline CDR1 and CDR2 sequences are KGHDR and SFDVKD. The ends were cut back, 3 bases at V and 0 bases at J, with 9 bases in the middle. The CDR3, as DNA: TGTGCCACCAGTGATCCCCAGGGGAGCACAGATACGCAGTATTTT. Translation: CATSDPQGSTDTQYF.

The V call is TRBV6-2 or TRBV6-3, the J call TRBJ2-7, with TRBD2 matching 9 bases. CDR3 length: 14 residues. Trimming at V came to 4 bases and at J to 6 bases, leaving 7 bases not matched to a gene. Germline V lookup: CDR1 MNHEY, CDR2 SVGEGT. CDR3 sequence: CASSFLLAGSEQYV. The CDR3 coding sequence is TGTGCCAGCAGTTTCCTACTAGCGGGCTCCGAGCAGTACGTC.

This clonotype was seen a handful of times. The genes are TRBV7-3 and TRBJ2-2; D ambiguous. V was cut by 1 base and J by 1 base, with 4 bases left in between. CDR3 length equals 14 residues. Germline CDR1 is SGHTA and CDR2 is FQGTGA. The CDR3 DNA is TGTGCCAGCAGCTTAAACATGAACACCGGGGAGCTGTTTTTT. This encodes CASSLNMNTGELFF.

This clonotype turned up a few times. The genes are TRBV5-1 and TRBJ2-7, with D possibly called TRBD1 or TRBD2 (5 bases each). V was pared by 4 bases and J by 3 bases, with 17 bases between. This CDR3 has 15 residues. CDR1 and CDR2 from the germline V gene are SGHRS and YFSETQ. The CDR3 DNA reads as TGCGCCAGCAGCCGCCAGGGCGGAGCGGACTACGAGCAGTACTTC. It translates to CASSRQGGADYEQYF. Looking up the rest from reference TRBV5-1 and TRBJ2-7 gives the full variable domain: KAGVTQTPRYLIKTRGQQVTLSCSPISGHRSVSWYQQTPGQGLQFLFEYFSETQRNKGNFPGRFSGRQFSNSRSEMNVSTLELGDSALYLCASSRQGGADYEQYFGPGTRLTVT.